What follows is one TCR beta chain and its context. Its specific antigen is unknown. No quality values exist for individual bases; no much larger clone is one base distant. These data come from a study of control samples from healthy donors and cancer patients (dated by TCRdb to the early 2020s). The cysteine opens and the phenylalanine closes a CDR3 of 12 amino acids. The only DNA kept is the CDR3, 36 bases in frame from the first base. V is reduced by 7 bases and J by 8 bases, leaving a spacing of 12 bases between them. The CDR1 and CDR2 encoded by the germline V gene (reference sequence) are LNHDA and SQIVND. Library construction relied on the immunoSEQ multiplex PCR assay. This immuneACCESS table, as held by TCRdb, lists in-frame sequences with V and J called but not all clones. Of the missing ones, under half trace to an unresolved V gene in checked studies; the others have no known cause. In all, the sample holds about 120,000 clones, and 80% to 90% of those were seen once. 1.1% of the sample lies in the top ten.

This sequence was found in a woman aged 50 to 60 with colorectal cancer. The sequenced sample consisted of PBMCs. The chain was built from TRBV19 and TRBJ2-1; the D gene is possibly TRBD2, with 5 bases matching. The encoded CDR3 is CASMGEVDEQFF. The nucleotide sequence reads TGTGCCAGTATGGGAGAAGTAGATGAGCAGTTCTTC. With the rest looked up from the reference TRBV19 and TRBJ2-1 genes rather than sequenced, the full variable domain is DGGITQSPKYLFRKEGQNVTLSCEQNLNHDAMYWYRQDPGQGLRLIYYSQIVNDFQKGDIAEGYSVSREKKESFPLTVTSAQKNPTAFYLCASMGEVDEQFFGPGTRLTVL.